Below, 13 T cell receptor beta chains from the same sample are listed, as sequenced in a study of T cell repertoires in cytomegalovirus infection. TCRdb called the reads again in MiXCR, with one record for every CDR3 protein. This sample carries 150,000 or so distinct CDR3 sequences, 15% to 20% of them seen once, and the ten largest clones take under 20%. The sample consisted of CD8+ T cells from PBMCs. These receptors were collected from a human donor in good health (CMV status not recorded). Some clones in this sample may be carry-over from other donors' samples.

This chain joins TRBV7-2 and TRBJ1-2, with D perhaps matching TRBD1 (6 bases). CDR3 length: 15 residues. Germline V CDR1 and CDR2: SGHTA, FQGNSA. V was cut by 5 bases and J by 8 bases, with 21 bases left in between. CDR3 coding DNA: TGTGCCAGCAGCCTGCTGGACAGCCCCAGCGGGGGCTACACCTTC. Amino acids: CASSLLDSPSGGYTF.

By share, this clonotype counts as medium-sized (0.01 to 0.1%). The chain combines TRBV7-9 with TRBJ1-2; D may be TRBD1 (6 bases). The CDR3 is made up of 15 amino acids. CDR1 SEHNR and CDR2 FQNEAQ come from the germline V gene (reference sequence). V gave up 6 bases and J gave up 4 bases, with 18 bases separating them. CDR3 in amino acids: CASSFGQSSSYGYTF. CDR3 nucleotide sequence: TGTGCCAGCAGTTTCGGACAGAGCTCTTCCTATGGCTACACCTTC.

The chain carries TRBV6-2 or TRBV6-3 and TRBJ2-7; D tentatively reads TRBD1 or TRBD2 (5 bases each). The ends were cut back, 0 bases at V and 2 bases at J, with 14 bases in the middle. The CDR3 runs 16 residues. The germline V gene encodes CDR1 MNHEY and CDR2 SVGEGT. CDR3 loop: CASSYSPRDGTYEQYF. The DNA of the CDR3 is TGTGCCAGCAGTTACTCCCCCCGGGACGGTACCTACGAGCAGTACTTC.

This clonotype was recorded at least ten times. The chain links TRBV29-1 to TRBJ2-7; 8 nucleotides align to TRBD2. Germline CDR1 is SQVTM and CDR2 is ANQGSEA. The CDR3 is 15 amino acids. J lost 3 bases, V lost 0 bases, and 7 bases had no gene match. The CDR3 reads CSVEDLRGGGYEQYF. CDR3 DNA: TGCAGCGTTGAAGATCTCCGGGGGGGGGGCTACGAGCAGTACTTC.

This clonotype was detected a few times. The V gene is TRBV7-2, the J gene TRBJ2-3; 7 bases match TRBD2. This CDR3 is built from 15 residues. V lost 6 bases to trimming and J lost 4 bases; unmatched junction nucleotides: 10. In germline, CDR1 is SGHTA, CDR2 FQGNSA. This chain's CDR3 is CASRPGTKVADTQYF. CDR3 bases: TGTGCCAGCAGACCCGGGACTAAGGTCGCAGATACGCAGTATTTT.

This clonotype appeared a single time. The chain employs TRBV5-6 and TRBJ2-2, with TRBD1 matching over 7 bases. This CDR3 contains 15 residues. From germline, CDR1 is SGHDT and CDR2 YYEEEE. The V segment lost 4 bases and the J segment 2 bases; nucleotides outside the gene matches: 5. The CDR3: CASSPDRTNTGELFF. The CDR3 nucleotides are TGTGCCAGCAGCCCGGACAGGACCAACACCGGGGAGCTGTTTTTT.

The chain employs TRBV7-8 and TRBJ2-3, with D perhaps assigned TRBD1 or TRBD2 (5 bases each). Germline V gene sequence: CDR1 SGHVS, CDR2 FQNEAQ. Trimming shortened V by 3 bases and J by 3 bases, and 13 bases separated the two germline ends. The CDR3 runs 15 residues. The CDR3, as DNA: TGTGCCAGCAGCTTGGGGGAATGGGGAACAGATACGCAGTATTTT. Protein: CASSLGEWGTDTQYF.

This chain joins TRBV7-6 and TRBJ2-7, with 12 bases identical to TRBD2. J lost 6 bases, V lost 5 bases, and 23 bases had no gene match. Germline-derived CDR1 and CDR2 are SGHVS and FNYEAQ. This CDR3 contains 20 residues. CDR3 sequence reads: CASSPRLAGARERPTREQYF. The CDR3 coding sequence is TGTGCCAGCAGCCCCAGACTAGCGGGAGCCCGTGAACGGCCTACTCGCGAGCAGTACTTC. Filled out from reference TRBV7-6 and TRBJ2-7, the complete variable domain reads GAGVSQSPRYKVTKRGQDVALRCDPISGHVSLYWYRQALGQGPEFLTYFNYEAQQDKSGLPNDRFSAERPEGSISTLTIQRTEQRDSAMYRCASSPRLAGARERPTREQYFGPGTRLTVT.

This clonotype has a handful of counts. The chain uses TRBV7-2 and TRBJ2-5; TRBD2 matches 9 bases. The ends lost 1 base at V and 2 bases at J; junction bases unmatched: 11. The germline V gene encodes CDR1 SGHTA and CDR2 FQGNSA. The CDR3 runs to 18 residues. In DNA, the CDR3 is TGTGCCAGCAGCTTAGTGGTGCTACTAGCGGGTCGTCAAGAGACCCAGTACTTC. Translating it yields CASSLVVLLAGRQETQYF.

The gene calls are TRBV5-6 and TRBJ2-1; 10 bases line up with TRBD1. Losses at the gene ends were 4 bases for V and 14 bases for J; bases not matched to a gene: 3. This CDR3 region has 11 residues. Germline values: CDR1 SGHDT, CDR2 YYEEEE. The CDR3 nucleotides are TGTGCCAGCAGCCGGGACAGGGGAGAGTTCTTC. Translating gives CASSRDRGEFF. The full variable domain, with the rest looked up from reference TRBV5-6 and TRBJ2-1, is DAGVTQSPTHLIKTRGQQVTLRCSPKSGHDTVSWYQQALGQGPQFIFQYYEEEERQRGNFPDRFSGHQFPNYSSELNVNALLLGDSALYLCASSRDRGEFFGPGTRLTVL.

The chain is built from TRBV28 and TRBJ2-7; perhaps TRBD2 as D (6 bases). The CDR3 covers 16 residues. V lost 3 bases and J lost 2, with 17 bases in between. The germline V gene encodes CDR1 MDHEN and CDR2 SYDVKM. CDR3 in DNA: TGTGCCAGCAGTTTCCAATGGAGCGGGCCAACCTACGAGCAGTACTTC. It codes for CASSFQWSGPTYEQYF.

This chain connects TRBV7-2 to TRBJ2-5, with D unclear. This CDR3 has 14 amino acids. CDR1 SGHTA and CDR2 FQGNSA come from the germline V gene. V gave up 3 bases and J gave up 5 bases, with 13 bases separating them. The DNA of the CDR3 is TGTGCCAGCAGCTTCCTAATCGGCGTGGAGACCCAGTACTTC. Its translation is CASSFLIGVETQYF.

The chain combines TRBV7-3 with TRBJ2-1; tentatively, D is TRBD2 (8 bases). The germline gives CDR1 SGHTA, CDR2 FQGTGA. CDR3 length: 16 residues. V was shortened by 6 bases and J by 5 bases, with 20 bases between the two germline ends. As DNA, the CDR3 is TGTGCCAGCAGTCTAAGGGGGCGGCGGGAGGACAATGAGCAGTTCTTC. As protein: CASSLRGRREDNEQFF.